This TCR beta chain was retrieved from a study of T cells in Graves' hyperthyroidism and ophthalmopathy (dated by TCRdb to about 2019). Background on the whole study: Peripheral blood was collected at initial diagnosis, before any treatment. To identify distinguishing TCR V-J signatures, a discovery cohort of roughly 100 patients was used, comprising 43 with Graves' ophthalmopathy and around 60 with stable Graves' hyperthyroidism. Prospective prediction of ophthalmopathy was tested in an independent validation cohort of approximately 19 hyperthyroidism patients and 17 patients who later progressed to ophthalmopathy. The 100 discovery patients were divided at random into training and test sets in a 7:3 ratio. In more than five Graves' hyperthyroidism patients, the study also compared T-cell repertoires from thyroid tissue with T-cell repertoires from blood. After blood sampling, hyperthyroidism patients were treated with methimazole at a starting dose of 30 mg daily, and ophthalmopathy patients were treated with high-dose intravenous methylprednisolone. The paper reports TCR Vbeta CDR3 sequencing of 140 or so peripheral blood samples: approximately 41 ophthalmopathy, roughly 74 hyperthyroidism and around 17 progressor patients. Overall results and qualifications from the work: A model built on a 13 V-J signature distinguished ophthalmopathy from stable hyperthyroidism, reaching around 88% sensitivity and 81% to 83% specificity in cross-validation and 80%/75% in testing. Sample size was not statistically predetermined, and blinding of investigators to group allocation was not performed. Blood samples also contained most of the expanded thyroid clonotypes (frequency above 0.001), which suggests that blood repertoires may reflect thyroid immune responses. In validation, progression to ophthalmopathy was predicted by the model with nearly 71% sensitivity and around 76% specificity, a median of about 6.8 months before onset.

According to the germline V gene (reference sequence), CDR1 reads GTSNPN and CDR2 reads SVGIG. The CDR3 runs 11 residues from the cysteine to the phenylalanine. Solely the CDR3 DNA is kept, with 33 bases framed from the first base. The V and J ends are trimmed by 2 bases and 9 bases, leaving 11 bases between them. In its sample, this clonotype was seen many times. There is no known antigen for this receptor. One base away there is no much larger clone; base qualities are not given. Graves' hyperthyroidism was defined as stable when no progression to ophthalmopathy occurred over 18 months of follow-up. Hyperthyroidism patients were aged 18 to 65 years and newly diagnosed, with disease duration of less than 2 months. Exclusion was applied to patients with uncontrolled infections, other autoimmune diseases, pregnancy or lactation. Clinical symptoms, serum thyroxine and TRAb, thyroid ultrasound, and orbital computed tomography formed the basis for the diagnoses. Ficoll-Paque density gradient centrifugation was used to isolate PBMCs from under 11 ml of fresh peripheral blood. Total RNA was extracted using Trizol reagent, and RNA quality was assessed on an Agilent 2100 Bioanalyzer.

Amplification of TCR beta CDR3 regions was carried out from RNA transcripts. For the first round of RT-PCR on the TCR CDR3, the HTBI primer set was used together with the Qiagen OneStep RT-PCR kit. The libraries were constructed in a second round of multiplex PCR and then size-selected and purified. Paired-end sequencing of the libraries was performed with 100 bp reads on an Illumina HiSeq2000. As for the authors' bioinformatics: SOAPnuke was used to process the raw data, with reads discarded if the reads contained adapters or uncalled bases, had a mean Phred below 15, or lacked an exact constant-primer or identifier match. High-quality paired reads were merged with COPE v1.2.5, and unique nucleotide sequences were defined as clonotypes. Clonotypes were aligned to IMGT TRBV, TRBD and TRBJ reference segments using MiTCR v1.1. Analysis was restricted to V-J combinations with a frequency above 0.0001, which covered about 99% of repertoires. A TCS score was defined as the ratio of F50 (clonal expansion) to E x V (chaos), with BLOSUM62-based TCRdist applied between CDR3 peptides within each V-J. Welch's t-statistics and random forest reduced around 520 V-J features to 13, which were used in a naive Bayes classifier (R e1071). The public reads were reanalyzed by TCRdb: fastp trimming at Q25, MiXCR alignment, in-frame beta chains only. Rows with one shared CDR3 protein collapse into an entry with the most common genes and DNA. What appears here as the V and J calls and clone size reflects TCRdb's work, not the paper's. The sample data list hundreds of thousands of distinct CDR3 sequences, and less than 15% of these were observed just once. Jointly, the top ten make up roughly 10% of the sample.

Sequencing was performed on blood. The chain employs TRBV30 and TRBJ2-7, with the D segment identity uncertain. The TCR comes from a woman aged 18-29 years with Graves' hyperthyroidism. The DNA reads TGTGCCTGGAGTATCTCCGGAGTGCAGTACTTC. This is translated as CAWSISGVQYF.